Listed here are 27 T cell receptor beta chains from one sample, sequenced in a study of blood T cell repertoires in COVID-19. Produced via immunoSEQ multiplex PCR; TCRdb's table is partial and in-frame only. Here the sample spans some 100,000 clones, 85% to 90% being singletons. Sequencing was performed on peripheral blood. All receptors derive from a human donor in a cohort sampled during active COVID-19.

The genes are TRBV7-3 and TRBJ2-1; the match to TRBD2 covers 9 bases. Trimming took 4 bases from V and 7 from J; bases not matched to a gene: 8. Germline V gives CDR1 SGHTA, CDR2 FQGTGA. This CDR3 contains 15 residues. CDR3 DNA sequence: TGTGCCAGCAGCTGGGGAGGACTAGCGCAAAATGAGCAGTTCTTC. Protein: CASSWGGLAQNEQFF.

The chain recombines TRBV5-6 with TRBJ2-3; D is uncertain. The CDR3 loop spans 13 amino acids. Germline V gives CDR1 SGHDT, CDR2 YYEEEE. V was trimmed by 2 bases and J by 8 bases, leaving 12 bases between them. The CDR3 nucleotides read TGTGCCAGCAGCTTACCCGAGCCCTCTACGCAGTATTTT. Protein product: CASSLPEPSTQYF.

The gene calls are TRBV5-5 and TRBJ1-2; 7 nucleotides align to TRBD1. Unmatched junction bases numbered 3, after V lost 0 bases and J lost 1 base. The germline CDR1 and CDR2 sequences are SGHKS and YYEKEE (reference sequence). This CDR3 is built from 15 residues. This chain's CDR3 is CASSLVGTVNYGYTF. The DNA for the CDR3 is TGTGCCAGCAGCTTGGTGGGGACAGTTAACTATGGCTACACCTTC. Full variable domain (missing parts from reference TRBV5-5 and TRBJ1-2): DAGVTQSPTHLIKTRGQQVTLRCSPISGHKSVSWYQQVLGQGPQFIFQYYEKEERGRGNFPDRFSARQFPNYSSELNVNALLLGDSALYLCASSLVGTVNYGYTFGSGTRLTVV.

The V gene is TRBV24-1, the J gene TRBJ2-1; D may be TRBD2 (6 bases). The CDR3 consists of 16 residues. Trimming removed 7 bases from V and 5 bases from J, with 20 bases in between. In germline, CDR1 is KGHDR, CDR2 SFDVKD. The CDR3 protein is CATSHAPGSGDNEQFF. The CDR3 DNA reads TGTGCCACCAGCCATGCCCCCGGGAGTGGAGACAATGAGCAGTTCTTC.

The V gene is TRBV7-2, the J gene TRBJ2-3, with TRBD2 identical over 13 bases. The CDR3 has 16 residues. The germline gives CDR1 SGHTA, CDR2 FQGNSA. V lost 4 bases, J lost 2 bases, and 3 bases stayed unmatched. DNA for the CDR3: TGTGCCAGCAGCTCGGGACTAGCGGGGAACACAGATACGCAGTATTTT. Protein: CASSSGLAGNTDTQYF.

The chain combines TRBV11-2 with TRBJ2-7, with 7 bases identical to TRBD1. After removal of 6 bases from V and 3 bases from J, the junction contained 11 bases not matched to a gene. Germline values: CDR1 SGHAT, CDR2 FQNNGV. CDR3 length: 15 amino acids. The CDR3 spells CASSSIRTGGYEQYF. The CDR3 DNA sequence: TGTGCCAGCAGTTCCATACGGACAGGAGGCTACGAGCAGTACTTC. Full variable domain (rest looked up from reference TRBV11-2 and TRBJ2-7): EAGVAQSPRYKIIEKRQSVAFWCNPISGHATLYWYQQILGQGPKLLIQFQNNGVVDDSQLPKDRFSAERLKGVDSTLKIQPAKLEDSAVYLCASSSIRTGGYEQYFGPGTRLTVT.

V is TRBV4-1 and J is TRBJ2-5; a possible D gene is TRBD1 (6 bases). Germline V gene lookup returns CDR1 MGHRA and CDR2 YSYEKL. Trimming shortened V by 4 bases and J by 4 bases, and 22 bases separated the two germline ends. The CDR3 covers 17 residues. The CDR3 DNA sequence: TGCGCCAGCAGCCGAGTTCCGGGACACCCCCTCGGAGAGACCCAGTACTTC. It translates to CASSRVPGHPLGETQYF.

The chain is built from TRBV4-1 and TRBJ2-2; a possible D gene is TRBD1 (5 bases). This CDR3 has 14 residues. V shed 3 bases and J shed 4 bases, with 9 bases lying between them. Per germline, CDR1 MGHRA and CDR2 YSYEKL. CDR3 protein: CASSQVGATGELFF. CDR3 in DNA: TGCGCCAGCAGCCAGGTAGGGGCCACCGGGGAGCTGTTTTTT.

The V and J genes are TRBV24-1 and TRBJ1-2, with TRBD1 matching over 11 bases. The CDR3 totals 17 residues. The germline V gene encodes CDR1 KGHDR and CDR2 SFDVKD. Trimming removed 3 bases from V and 4 bases from J; junction bases left unmatched: 9. The CDR3, as DNA: TGTGCCACCAGTGATCGAAAACCCGGGACAGGGGGCTATGGCTACACCTTC. Amino acid sequence: CATSDRKPGTGGYGYTF.

The CDR3 DNA reads as TGTGCCAGCAGCCAATCGGGACTAGCGACATACGAGCAGTACTTC. Its translation is CASSQSGLATYEQYF. V is TRBV9 and J is TRBJ2-7; 10 positions match TRBD2. The CDR3 loop spans 15 amino acids. The V and J ends lost 4 bases and 4 bases, in that order; junction bases with no gene match: 8. The germline V gene has CDR1 SGDLS and CDR2 YYNGEE.

This chain links TRBV6-5 with TRBJ1-1; TRBD1 is a possible D gene (5 bases). CDR3 length: 14 residues. Trimming left V 7 bases short and J 4 bases short, with 16 bases between. The germline CDR1 and CDR2 sequences are MNHEY and SVGAGI. As DNA, the CDR3 is TGTGCCAGCAACCTGGGGGGGGTAGGCACTGAAGCTTTCTTT. It translates to CASNLGGVGTEAFF.

This chain links TRBV14 with TRBJ1-5, with D hard to call. Deletions cut 0 bases from V and 0 bases from J, with 15 bases between. The germline V gene has CDR1 SGHDN and CDR2 FVKESK. The CDR3 spans 18 residues. The CDR3 spells CASSQEKWREDSNQPQHF. The CDR3 DNA reads TGTGCCAGCAGCCAAGAAAAGTGGAGAGAGGATAGCAATCAGCCCCAGCATTTT.

The chain combines TRBV25-1 with TRBJ2-7, with TRBD1 identical over 8 bases. The CDR3 extends over 15 amino acids. Germline V lookup: CDR1 MGHDK, CDR2 SYGVNS. V trimming: 8 bases; J trimming: 6 bases; junction bases outside the gene matches: 15. The DNA of the CDR3 is TGTGCCAGCTCCCATCCCGGACAGGGTAGGCCCGAGCAGTACTTC. Translation gives CASSHPGQGRPEQYF.

The chain combines TRBV7-9 with TRBJ2-1; possibly TRBD2 for D (7 bases). Per germline, CDR1 SEHNR and CDR2 FQNEAQ (reference sequence). V was cut by 4 bases and J by 1 base, with 17 bases left in between. The CDR3 extends over 17 amino acids. In DNA, the CDR3 is TGTGCCAGCAGCTCTCGAGGGGGGGAGTCATCCTACAATGAGCAGTTCTTC. This gives the protein CASSSRGGESSYNEQFF.

The chain has TRBV5-4 and TRBJ2-2; 12 bases agree with TRBD1. The CDR3 covers 18 residues. J lost 7 bases, V lost 2 bases, and 12 bases had no gene match. Germline-derived CDR1 and CDR2 are SGHNT and YYREEE (reference sequence). Here the CDR3 reads CASSFRPLGTGGVGELFF. CDR3 nucleotides: TGTGCCAGCAGCTTCCGGCCTCTGGGGACAGGGGGCGTCGGGGAGCTGTTTTTT.

The chain is built from TRBV4-1 and TRBJ1-5; D might be TRBD1 (5 bases). Per the germline V gene, CDR1 is MGHRA and CDR2 is YSYEKL. This CDR3 is built from 14 residues. Trimming left V 1 base short and J 6 bases short, with 10 bases between. The CDR3 DNA follows: TGCGCCAGCAGCCAAGGATCAGGGCGTCAGCCCCAGCATTTT. It yields the protein CASSQGSGRQPQHF.

This clone was seen a handful of times. The sample contains more than one DNA sequence encoding this CDR3. The CDR3 bases are TGTGCCAGCTCACCTCCGGGTAGCTCCTACGAGCAGTACTTC. It is translated as CASSPPGSSYEQYF. The V and J genes are TRBV18 and TRBJ2-7; D is unclear. CDR3 length: 14 amino acids. CDR1 and CDR2 from the germline V gene are KGHSH and LQKENI. V was trimmed by 3 bases and J by 0 bases, leaving 9 bases between them.

V gene TRBV27 combines with J gene TRBJ2-7; 11 bases are shared with TRBD1. The CDR3 extends over 14 amino acids. Germline CDR1 is MNHEY and CDR2 is SMNVEV (reference sequence). With V trimmed by 3 bases and J by 3 bases, 1 base remained unmatched. The CDR3 region has the DNA TGTGCCAGCAGTTTCGGGACAGGGGGCTACGAGCAGTACTTC. This codes for CASSFGTGGYEQYF.

This clone was recorded only once. V and J are TRBV7-8 and TRBJ1-1, with a possible D match to TRBD1 (6 bases). This CDR3 region has 15 residues. The V and J ends lost 4 bases and 5 bases respectively, with 17 bases between them. In germline, CDR1 is SGHVS, CDR2 FQNEAQ. CDR3 residues: CASSSVEAGATEAFF. The DNA of the CDR3 is TGTGCCAGCAGCTCCGTGGAGGCGGGGGCGACTGAAGCTTTCTTT.

The gene calls are TRBV7-2 and TRBJ1-5; TRBD1 agrees at 7 bases. J was trimmed by 4 bases and V by 5 bases; bases with no gene match: 8. Germline V gene data show CDR1 as SGHTA and CDR2 as FQGNSA. The CDR3 contains 15 residues. In DNA form, the CDR3 reads TGTGCCAGCAGCCCGAGGGGGACAGCTAATCAGCCCCAGCATTTT. Protein sequence: CASSPRGTANQPQHF.

J is TRBJ2-4 and V is TRBV5-1; 7 nucleotides line up with TRBD1. The J segment lost 6 bases and the V segment lost 0 bases, leaving 9 bases of the junction unmatched. The CDR3 sequence is 16 residues long. Germline assignment: CDR1 SGHRS and CDR2 YFSETQ. DNA of the CDR3: TGCGCCAGCAGCTTGGCACCAACAGGGGTAGGAAACATTCAGTACTTC. Its protein is CASSLAPTGVGNIQYF.

The chain combines TRBV3-1 (or the pseudogene TRBV3-2) with TRBJ2-5; the match to TRBD2 covers 7 bases. In germline, CDR1 is LGHDT, CDR2 YNNKEL (reference sequence). The CDR3 extends over 17 amino acids. The V segment lost 4 bases and the J segment 5 bases; nucleotides outside the gene matches: 16. CDR3 sequence (DNA): TGTGCCAGCAGCCCCGGGATAGCGGGCCAAACCCAGGAGACCCAGTACTTC. Translation gives CASSPGIAGQTQETQYF.

The gene calls are TRBV4-2 and TRBJ2-7, with 8 bases lining up with TRBD1. Germline CDR1 LGHNA, CDR2 YNFKEQ. The CDR3 has 14 residues. With V trimmed by 3 bases and J by 6 bases, 7 bases remained unmatched. CDR3: CASSHRTGPSEQYF. The CDR3 DNA is TGTGCCAGCAGCCACAGGACAGGGCCGAGCGAGCAGTACTTC.

The chain couples TRBV7-6 to TRBJ2-1; D might be TRBD2 (6 bases). The CDR3 is 19 residues long. Trimming removed 8 bases at V and 0 bases at J, with 26 bases between. CDR1 is SGHVS and CDR2 is FNYEAQ in the germline V gene. The CDR3 nucleotides are TGTGCCAGCGGCGGGACCCCCCTTAGCGGATACCTCTCCTACAATGAGCAGTTCTTC. Translating gives CASGGTPLSGYLSYNEQFF.

The chain is built from TRBV4-2 and TRBJ1-3, with 12 bases lining up with TRBD1. Germline trimming cut 1 base from V and 4 bases from J; bases unmatched to any gene: 5. The germline V gene has CDR1 LGHNA and CDR2 YNFKEQ. CDR3 size: 17 residues. The CDR3: CASSQVPGQGAGNTIYF. In nucleotides, the CDR3 is TGTGCCAGCAGCCAAGTTCCGGGACAGGGGGCAGGAAACACCATATATTTT.

The rearrangement uses TRBV18 and TRBJ1-1, with 7 nucleotides matching TRBD1. CDR1 and CDR2 from the germline V gene are KGHSH and LQKENI. The CDR3 spans 12 residues. The V gene end was trimmed by 1 base and the J gene end by 8 bases; junction bases not matched to a gene: 1. The CDR3 DNA reads as TGTGCCAGCTCACCACAGGGGGCCGAAGCTTTCTTT. It yields the protein CASSPQGAEAFF.

V usage is TRBV7-8 and J usage is TRBJ2-1; 8 positions agree with TRBD1. Trimming cost V 5 bases and J 1 base; bases outside gene matches: 4. The germline CDR1 and CDR2 sequences are SGHVS and FQNEAQ. The CDR3 is 15 amino acids. As DNA, the CDR3 is TGTGCCAGCAGCCACGGGACAGGTTCCTACAATGAGCAGTTCTTC. It translates to CASSHGTGSYNEQFF.